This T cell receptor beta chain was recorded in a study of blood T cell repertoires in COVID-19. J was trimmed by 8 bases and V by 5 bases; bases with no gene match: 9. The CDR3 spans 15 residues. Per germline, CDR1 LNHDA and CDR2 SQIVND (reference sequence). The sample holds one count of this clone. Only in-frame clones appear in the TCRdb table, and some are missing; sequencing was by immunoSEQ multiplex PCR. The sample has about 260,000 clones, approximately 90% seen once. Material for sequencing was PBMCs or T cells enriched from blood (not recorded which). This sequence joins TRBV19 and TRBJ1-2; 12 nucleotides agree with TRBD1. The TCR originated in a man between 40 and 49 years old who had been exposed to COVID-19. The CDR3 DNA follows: TGTGCCAGTAGTCACCCCCCCGGGACAGGGGGCGGCTACACCTTC. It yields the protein CASSHPPGTGGGYTF.